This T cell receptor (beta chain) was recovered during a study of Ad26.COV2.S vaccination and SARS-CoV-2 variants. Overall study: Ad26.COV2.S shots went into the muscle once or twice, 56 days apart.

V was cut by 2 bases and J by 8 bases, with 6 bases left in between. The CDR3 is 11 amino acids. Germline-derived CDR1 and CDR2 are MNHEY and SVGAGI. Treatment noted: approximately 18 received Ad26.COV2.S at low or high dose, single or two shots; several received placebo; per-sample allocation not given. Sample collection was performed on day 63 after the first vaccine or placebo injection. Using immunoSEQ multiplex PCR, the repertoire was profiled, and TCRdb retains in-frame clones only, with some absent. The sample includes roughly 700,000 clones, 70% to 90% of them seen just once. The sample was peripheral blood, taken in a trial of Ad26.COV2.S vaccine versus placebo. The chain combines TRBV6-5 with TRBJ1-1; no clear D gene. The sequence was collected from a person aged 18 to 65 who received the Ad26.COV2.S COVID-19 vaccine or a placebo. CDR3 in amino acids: CASSYAAEAFF. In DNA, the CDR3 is TGTGCCAGCAGTTACGCGGCGGAAGCTTTCTTT.